What follows is one T cell receptor (beta chain) and its context. Antigen: not known. The data belong to a study of regulatory T cells in long-lasting Graves disease. Time point in this sample: newly diagnosed GD, antithyroid drugs for less than 3 months. Researchers made the TCR library from RNA that was extracted from PBMCs. The guidelines of the American Thyroid Association were the basis for diagnosing Graves' disease. Findings of the study overall: The persistent group shared 2,500 to 3,000 public clonotypes, more than the 966 shared by new patients.

Arm-PCR of CDR3 regions with iRepertoire HTBI primers generated TCR beta libraries. TCRdb recomputed calls from the multiplex PCR reads with MiXCR, one row per CDR3 protein. Among about 320,000 distinct CDR3 sequences, under 20% were seen once, and the ten largest hold more than 35%. This CDR3 comprises 13 residues. In germline, CDR1 is MNHNS, CDR2 SASEGT. V was clipped by 3 bases and J by 3 bases, with 6 bases between them. This receptor was identified in a female donor with Graves disease. The sample consisted of peripheral blood mononuclear cells (PBMCs), taken at new diagnosis, from a patient treated with antithyroid drugs. The J gene is TRBJ1-5, the V gene TRBV6-1; D is uncertain. The CDR3 region is CASSDRVNQPQHF. CDR3 in DNA: TGTGCCAGCAGTGACAGAGTCAATCAGCCCCAGCATTTT.